Below are 26 T cell receptor beta chains sequenced from a single sample in a study of T cells in Graves' hyperthyroidism and ophthalmopathy. Researchers took RNA transcripts and amplified the TCR beta CDR3 regions from them. TCR CDR3 regions were first amplified by RT-PCR with HTBI primers. TCRdb itself ran the multiplex PCR reads through MiXCR, one entry per CDR3 protein. The table lists approximately 530,000 distinct CDR3 sequences, roughly 21% of them singletons. The sample consisted of blood. These receptors all stem from a man aged 35 to 55 with Graves' ophthalmopathy.

This clonotype was observed at least ten times. J is TRBJ1-2 and V is TRBV12-5; TRBD1 might be the D (6 bases). V dropped 5 bases and J dropped 8 bases, with 18 bases sitting between them. The germline V gene has CDR1 LGHNT and CDR2 FRNRAP. The CDR3 runs to 14 residues. The DNA for the CDR3 is TGTGCTAGTGGTATCCAAACACAGGGAGGCGGCTACACCTTC. Amino acid sequence: CASGIQTQGGGYTF.

The chain's CDR3 is CSASWGQGPLYEQYF. The CDR3 DNA is TGCAGTGCTAGCTGGGGGCAGGGACCTCTTTACGAGCAGTACTTC. The gene calls are TRBV20-1 and TRBJ2-7; D may be TRBD1 (6 bases). The CDR3 length is 15 residues. V lost 3 bases and J 4 bases, leaving 19 bases between the germline ends. The germline V gene has CDR1 DFQATT and CDR2 SNEGSKA (reference sequence).

Ten or more counts support this clonotype. V gene TRBV12-3 or TRBV12-4 combines with J gene TRBJ2-1, with D unresolved. The V gene lost 3 bases and the J gene lost 2 bases, with 8 bases spanning the gap. This CDR3 has 14 amino acids. In DNA, the CDR3 is TGTGCCAGCAGTTTCCAGCTCACCTACAATGAGCAGTTCTTC. It yields the protein CASSFQLTYNEQFF.

This clonotype was recorded many times. The chain employs TRBV30 and TRBJ2-1; 11 bases are a match to TRBD2. After removal of 3 bases from V and 5 bases from J, the junction contained 6 bases not matched to a gene. CDR1 is GTSNPN, CDR2 SVGIG, per germline (reference sequence). CDR3 length equals 15 residues. The DNA for the CDR3 is TGTGCCTGGAGACCGACTAGCGGGAACCACAATGAGCAGTTCTTC. Translation: CAWRPTSGNHNEQFF.

The chain joins TRBV29-1 to TRBJ2-3, with D unclear. TRBJ1-5 matches the DNA end more closely, so the J call is doubtful. CDR3 size: 15 residues. The V gene's germline CDR1 is SQVTM and CDR2 ANQGSEA. The CDR3 coding sequence is TGCAGCGTTGGAAGTACTAGCGGTCGCACAGATACGCAGCATTTT. Encoded protein: CSVGSTSGRTDTQHF.

The sample holds a few counts of this clonotype. The chain employs TRBV15 and TRBJ2-7; 9 positions match TRBD1. CDR1 is LNHNV and CDR2 is YYDKDF in the germline V gene (reference sequence). The trim removed 6 bases at V and 6 bases at J, leaving 6 bases unmatched. The CDR3 spans 13 residues. The CDR3 sequence: CATRGTGWSEQYF. The CDR3 DNA is TGTGCCACCAGGGGGACAGGGTGGTCCGAGCAGTACTTC. Complete variable domain (other parts from reference TRBV15 and TRBJ2-7): DAMVIQNPRYQVTQFGKPVTLSCSQTLNHNVMYWYQQKSSQAPKLLFHYYDKDFNNEADTPDNFQSRRPNTSFCFLDIRSPGLGDTAMYLCATRGTGWSEQYFGPGTRLTVT.

The V and J genes are TRBV29-1 and TRBJ1-2; D uncertain. Looked up from germline, CDR1 is SQVTM and CDR2 is ANQGSEA. The CDR3 runs 12 residues. CDR3 nucleotides: TGCACCCTCCGGAGCGGATCCCTGGGCTACACCTTC. Protein product: CTLRSGSLGYTF.

The rearrangement joins TRBV5-6 to TRBJ1-2; TRBD1 agrees at 7 bases. CDR1 and CDR2 (germline): SGHDT, YYEEEE. Losses at the gene ends were 4 bases for V and 4 bases for J; bases not matched to a gene: 4. The CDR3 has 13 residues. The CDR3 DNA follows: TGTGCCAGCAGCGTGGACAGGTCCTATGGCTACACCTTC. Translated: CASSVDRSYGYTF.

This chain links TRBV9 with TRBJ2-1; 7 positions match TRBD1. The V and J ends lost 6 bases and 0 bases, in that order; junction bases with no gene match: 9. The CDR3 runs 16 residues. In germline, CDR1 is SGDLS, CDR2 YYNGEE. The CDR3: CASTAQGVSSYNEQFF. The CDR3 nucleotides read TGTGCCAGCACCGCCCAGGGGGTAAGCTCCTACAATGAGCAGTTCTTC.

V and J are TRBV7-2 and TRBJ2-1, with 13 nucleotides matching TRBD2. Germline V gives CDR1 SGHTA, CDR2 FQGNSA. The CDR3 has 20 residues. The trim removed 5 bases at V and 4 bases at J, leaving 17 bases unmatched. In nucleotides, the CDR3 is TGTGCCAGCAGCGCCCCCGTCGGACTAGCGGGGGCCAAAGAGTACAATGAGCAGTTCTTC. It codes for CASSAPVGLAGAKEYNEQFF.

V is TRBV30 and J is TRBJ2-5; 12 bases match TRBD2. The CDR3 totals 15 residues. The ends lost 5 bases at V and 7 bases at J; junction bases unmatched: 11. Germline V gene data show CDR1 as GTSNPN and CDR2 as SVGIG (reference sequence). CDR3 bases: TGTGCCTGGGCCGCGACTAGCGGGGGCCTGAGGACCCAGTACTTC. This codes for CAWAATSGGLRTQYF.

The table lists this clonotype with a count of one. This rearrangement joins TRBV28 to TRBJ2-1; 7 positions match TRBD2. Germline trimming cut 3 bases from V and 13 bases from J; bases unmatched to any gene: 15. The germline CDR1 and CDR2 sequences are MDHEN and SYDVKM. The CDR3 runs 15 residues. CDR3: CASSLGTNNGGIQFF. In nucleotides, the CDR3 is TGTGCCAGCAGTTTGGGGACTAACAACGGTGGGATTCAGTTCTTC.

The chain is built from TRBV20-1 and TRBJ1-2, with 8 bases that match TRBD1. Germline CDR1 DFQATT, CDR2 SNEGSKA (reference sequence). This CDR3 is 14 amino acids long. The trim removed 2 bases at V and 8 bases at J, leaving 10 bases unmatched. The CDR3 sequence: CSARQGARNLGYTF. CDR3 in DNA: TGCAGTGCTAGACAGGGGGCGCGGAATCTGGGCTACACCTTC.

Many counts were recorded for this clonotype. The chain combines TRBV12-3 or TRBV12-4 with TRBJ1-2, with TRBD1 matching over 10 bases. The CDR3 runs to 13 residues. The V and J ends lost 7 bases and 7 bases, in that order; junction bases with no gene match: 6. The DNA of the CDR3 is TGTGCCAGCACCTACCGGACAGGGGGTGGCTACACCTTC. It encodes CASTYRTGGGYTF.

The sample holds a few counts of this clonotype. This chain joins TRBV27 and TRBJ1-2; D is possibly TRBD1 (6 bases). Germline CDR1 reads MNHEY; CDR2 reads SMNVEV (reference sequence). V was cut by 6 bases and J by 3 bases, with 17 bases left in between. This CDR3 comprises 15 residues. The CDR3 spells CASRTVRGIHYGYTF. As DNA, the CDR3 is TGTGCCAGCAGGACCGTAAGGGGGATCCACTATGGCTACACCTTC.

This clonotype was observed many times. The rearrangement links TRBV28 to TRBJ2-5; D gene unclear. The CDR3 runs to 14 residues. The germline V and J ends were trimmed by 4 bases and 5 bases, with 14 bases remaining between them. CDR1 MDHEN and CDR2 SYDVKM come from the germline V gene. CDR3: CASSYERARETQYF. As DNA, the CDR3 is TGTGCCAGCAGTTACGAGCGAGCTCGGGAGACCCAGTACTTC. The complete variable domain, with remaining parts taken from reference TRBV28 and TRBJ2-5, reads DVKVTQSSRYLVKRTGEKVFLECVQDMDHENMFWYRQDPGLGLRLIYFSYDVKMKEKGDIPEGYSVSREKKERFSLILESASTNQTSMYLCASSYERARETQYFGPGTRLLVL.

This clonotype was counted at least ten times. The chain joins TRBV7-2 to TRBJ2-7; 9 bases are shared with TRBD1. V gave up 1 base and J gave up 2 bases; unmatched junction bases: 3. The CDR3 extends over 15 amino acids. Germline CDR1 and CDR2: SGHTA and FQGNSA. CDR3 protein: CASSLGTGATYEQYF. In DNA form, the CDR3 reads TGTGCCAGCAGCTTAGGGACAGGGGCCACCTACGAGCAGTACTTC.

This clonotype was detected ten times or more. The chain uses TRBV9 and TRBJ2-3, with D possibly matching TRBD1 (6 bases). CDR1 is SGDLS and CDR2 is YYNGEE in the germline V gene. The ends were cut back, 4 bases at V and 2 bases at J, with 11 bases in the middle. The CDR3 sequence is 14 residues long. CDR3 sequence reads: CASSPDSYTDTQYF. Written as DNA, the CDR3 is TGTGCCAGCAGCCCGGACAGCTACACAGATACGCAGTATTTT.

This clonotype has only a few counts. This chain joins TRBV19 and TRBJ2-7; D is unresolved. The CDR3 loop spans 15 amino acids. The V gene's germline CDR1 is LNHDA and CDR2 SQIVND (reference sequence). V lost 6 bases, J lost 2 bases, and 17 bases lay in between. The CDR3 DNA follows: TGTGCCAGTAGGGGGTCGGGTAAAGGGACCTACGAGCAGTACTTC. Translated, it gives CASRGSGKGTYEQYF.

The genes are TRBV18 and TRBJ2-3, with a possible D match to TRBD1 (6 bases). Germline CDR1 and CDR2: KGHSH and LQKENI. Trimming removed 0 bases at V and 4 bases at J, with 11 bases between. The CDR3 covers 15 residues. The CDR3 nucleotides are TGTGCCAGCTCACCACCGGTCAGGGGTGCAGATACGCAGTATTTT. Amino acid sequence: CASSPPVRGADTQYF.

In nucleotides, the CDR3 is TGTGCCAGCAGTCTCCACGGGAGGCATACGCAGTATTTT. Translating it yields CASSLHGRHTQYF. The chain is built from TRBV27 and TRBJ2-3; 7 positions match TRBD2. Germline values: CDR1 MNHEY, CDR2 SMNVEV (reference sequence). The CDR3 sequence is 13 residues long. V gave up 5 bases and J gave up 7 bases; unmatched junction bases: 6.

This clonotype was observed a handful of times. The rearrangement uses TRBV27 and TRBJ2-1; possibly TRBD1 for D (5 bases). The V end lost 4 bases, the J end lost 5 bases, and 18 bases lay between the germline ends. Germline V gives CDR1 MNHEY, CDR2 SMNVEV (reference sequence). The CDR3 sequence is 16 residues long. Written as DNA, the CDR3 is TGTGCCAGCAGTTCAAGTCGGCGGTCCAGGGACAATGAGCAGTTCTTC. This encodes CASSSSRRSRDNEQFF.

This clonotype was counted at least ten times. This rearrangement joins TRBV11-2 to TRBJ2-1; 8 nucleotides agree with TRBD1. This CDR3 has 14 residues. Trimming cost V 5 bases and J 5 bases; bases outside gene matches: 5. From germline, CDR1 is SGHAT and CDR2 FQNNGV. CDR3 region: CASSADRVNNEQFF. The CDR3 DNA reads as TGTGCCAGCAGCGCGGACAGGGTGAACAATGAGCAGTTCTTC.

This clonotype was counted a few times. This chain links TRBV20-1 with TRBJ2-7; 7 bases are shared with TRBD2. CDR3 size: 17 residues. The ends lost 6 bases at V and 6 bases at J; junction bases unmatched: 23. Germline V gene data show CDR1 as DFQATT and CDR2 as SNEGSKA (reference sequence). The CDR3 is CSANGLVRGEITAEQYF. The CDR3 nucleotides read TGCAGTGCCAACGGACTAGTTAGGGGAGAAATCACGGCCGAGCAGTACTTC.

This clonotype was counted between two and nine times. The gene calls are TRBV30 and TRBJ1-1; 7 bases align to TRBD1. The CDR3 is 15 residues long. Germline assignment: CDR1 GTSNPN and CDR2 SVGIG (reference sequence). Unmatched junction bases numbered 10, after V lost 3 bases and J lost 3 bases. CDR3 protein: CAWRQGGGLYTEAFF. CDR3 bases: TGTGCCTGGAGGCAGGGGGGCGGGCTGTACACTGAAGCTTTCTTT.

This rearrangement joins TRBV2 to TRBJ2-3; possibly TRBD2 for D (6 bases). Per germline, CDR1 SNHLY and CDR2 FYNNEI. Trimming cost V 4 bases and J 0 bases, with 11 bases left between them. The CDR3 is 15 amino acids. Written as DNA, the CDR3 is TGTGCCAGCAGTGTGTGGGACTCTAGCACAGATACGCAGTATTTT. Translating it yields CASSVWDSSTDTQYF.